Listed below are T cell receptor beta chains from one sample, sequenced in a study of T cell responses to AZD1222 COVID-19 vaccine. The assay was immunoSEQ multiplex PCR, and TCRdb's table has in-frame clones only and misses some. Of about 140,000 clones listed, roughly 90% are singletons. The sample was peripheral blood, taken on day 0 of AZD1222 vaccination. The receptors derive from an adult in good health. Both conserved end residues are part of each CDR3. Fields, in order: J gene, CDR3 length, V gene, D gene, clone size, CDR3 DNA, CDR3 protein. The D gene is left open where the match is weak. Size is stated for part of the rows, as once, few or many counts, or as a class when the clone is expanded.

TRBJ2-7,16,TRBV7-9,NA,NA,TGTGCCAGCAGCTTAGACCGGACTTTCACGCGGGGCGAGCAGTACTTC,CASSLDRTFTRGEQYF
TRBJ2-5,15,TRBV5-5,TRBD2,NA,TGTGCCAGCAGTCCGAACGGACTAGTCCAAGAGACCCAGTACTTC,CASSPNGLVQETQYF
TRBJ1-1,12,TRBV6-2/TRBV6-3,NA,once,TGTGCCAGCAGTTACGCCCAACGAGGAGCTTTCTTT,CASSYAQRGAFF
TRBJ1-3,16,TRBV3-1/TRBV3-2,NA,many,TGTGCCAGCAGCCTCCGACGACAGAACTCTGGAAACACCATATATTTT,CASSLRRQNSGNTIYF
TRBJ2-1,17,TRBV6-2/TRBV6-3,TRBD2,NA,TGTGCCAGCAGTTACCTCTCCGGGACTAGTATAATGAATGAGCAGTTCTTC,CASSYLSGTSIMNEQFF
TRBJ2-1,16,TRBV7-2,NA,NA,TGTGCCAGCAGCTTAGGCAGCGGGTTGAGTTACAATGAGCAGTTCTTC,CASSLGSGLSYNEQFF
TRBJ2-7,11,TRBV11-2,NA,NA,TGTGCCAGCAGCTTAACATACGAGCAGTACTTC,CASSLTYEQYF
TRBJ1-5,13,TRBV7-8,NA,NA,TGTGCCAGCGGGGGGTTGAGCAATCAGCCCCAGCATTTT,CASGGLSNQPQHF
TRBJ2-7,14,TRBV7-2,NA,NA,TGTGCCAGCAGCCCCCGGGACGGCTCCTACGAGCAGTACTTC,CASSPRDGSYEQYF
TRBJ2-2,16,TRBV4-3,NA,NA,TGCGCCAGCAGCCAAGATGACTCGCTTAACACCGGGGAGCTGTTTTTT,CASSQDDSLNTGELFF
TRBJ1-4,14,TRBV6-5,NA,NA,TGTGCCAGCAGTTACGGGACAAGGGATGAAAAACTGTTTTTT,CASSYGTRDEKLFF
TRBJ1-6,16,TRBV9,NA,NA,TGTGCCAGCAGCGAGGGCCCTAGCTCCTATAATTCACCCCTCCACTTT,CASSEGPSSYNSPLHF
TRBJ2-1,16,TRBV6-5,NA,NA,TGTGCCAGCAGTTACGAGGGACTCCAAACCTACAATGAGCAGTTCTTC,CASSYEGLQTYNEQFF
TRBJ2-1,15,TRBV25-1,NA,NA,TGTGCCAGCAGTGACCCCTTAGGGTCCCGGGATGAGCAGTTCTTC,CASSDPLGSRDEQFF
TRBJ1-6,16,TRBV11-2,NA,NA,TGTGCCAGCAGCCCCCTCCGTGGGAGTTATAATTCACCCCTCCACTTT,CASSPLRGSYNSPLHF
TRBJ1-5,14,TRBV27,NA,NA,TGTGCCAGCAGTTTAAACAGCTACAATCAGCCCCAGCATTTT,CASSLNSYNQPQHF
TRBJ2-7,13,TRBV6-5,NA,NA,TGTGCCAGCAGTTACCGGTATAACTACGAGCAGTACTTC,CASSYRYNYEQYF
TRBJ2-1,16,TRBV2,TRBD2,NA,TGTGCCACCACCGGCGGCGGGGGGTACTCCTACAATGAGCAGTTCTTC,CATTGGGGYSYNEQFF
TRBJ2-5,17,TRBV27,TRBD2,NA,TGTGCCAGCAGTTTATCCGGACTAGCGGGGGGGCCAGAGACCCAGTACTTC,CASSLSGLAGGPETQYF
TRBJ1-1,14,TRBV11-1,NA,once,TGTGCCAGCAGCCTACACACAGGGAACACTGAAGCTTTCTTT,CASSLHTGNTEAFF
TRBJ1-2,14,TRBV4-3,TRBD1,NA,TGCGCCAGCAGCCAAGGACAGGGTTCGGGTGGCTACACCTTC,CASSQGQGSGGYTF
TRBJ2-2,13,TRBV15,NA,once,TGTGCCACCAGCAGAGATCCTTCCGGGGAGCTGTTTTTT,CATSRDPSGELFF
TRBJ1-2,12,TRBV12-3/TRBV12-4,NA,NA,TGTGCCAGCAGTTTCCCAGGGAATGGCTACACCTTC,CASSFPGNGYTF
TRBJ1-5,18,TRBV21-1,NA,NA,TGTGCCAGCAGCAAAGGGTACAGCGGAAAAGATAGCAATCAGCCCCAGCATTTT,CASSKGYSGKDSNQPQHF
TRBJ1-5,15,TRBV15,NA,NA,TGTGCCACCAGCAGACTTGGGGAGGGCAATCAGCCCCAGCATTTT,CATSRLGEGNQPQHF
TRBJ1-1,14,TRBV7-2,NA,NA,TGTGCCAGCAGCTTAAAGCCTTTCGGCACTGAAGCTTTCTTT,CASSLKPFGTEAFF
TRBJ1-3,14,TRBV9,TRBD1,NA,TGTGCCAGCAGCGCGACAGGGAGTGGAAACACCATATATTTT,CASSATGSGNTIYF
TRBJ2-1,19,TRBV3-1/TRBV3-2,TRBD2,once,TGTGCCAGCAGCCAACGTTCCTTATCCGGACTAGCGGGAGAAGGTGAGCAGTTCTTC,CASSQRSLSGLAGEGEQFF
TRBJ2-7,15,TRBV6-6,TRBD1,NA,TGTGCCAGCAGTTACTCAGCGACAGGGCCCTACGAGCAGTACTTC,CASSYSATGPYEQYF
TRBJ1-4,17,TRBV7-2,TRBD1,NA,TGTGCCAGCAGCTCCCGGACAGGGCTCGCAACTAATGAAAAACTGTTTTTT,CASSSRTGLATNEKLFF
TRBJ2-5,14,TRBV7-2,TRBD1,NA,TGTGCCAGCAGCAGAGACAGGGGAGAAGAGACCCAGTACTTC,CASSRDRGEETQYF
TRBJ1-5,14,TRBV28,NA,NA,TGTGCCAGCAGTCCGGACGGAAACAATCAGCCCCAGCATTTT,CASSPDGNNQPQHF
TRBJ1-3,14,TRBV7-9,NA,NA,TGTGCCAGCAGCTTTGAGGGGGCTGGAAACACCATATATTTT,CASSFEGAGNTIYF
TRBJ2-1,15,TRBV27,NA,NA,TGTGCCAGCAGTAGGGGGAGGGCCGCGTACAATGAGCAGTTCTTC,CASSRGRAAYNEQFF
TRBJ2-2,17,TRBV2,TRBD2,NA,TGTGCCAGCTCCCCCCTGGAAGGACTAGCGGGAACCGGGGAGCTGTTTTTT,CASSPLEGLAGTGELFF
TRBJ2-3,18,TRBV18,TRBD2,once,TGTGCCAGCTCACGAAATCGCGGGAGGGCCTCTGGCACAGATACGCAGTATTTT,CASSRNRGRASGTDTQYF
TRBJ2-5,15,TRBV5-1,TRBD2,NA,TGCGCCAGCAGCTTGGCCGGACTAGGGCAAGAGACCCAGTACTTC,CASSLAGLGQETQYF
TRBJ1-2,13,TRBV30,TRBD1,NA,TGTGCCTGCCGGACAGGGCGTTTCTATGGCTACACCTTC,CACRTGRFYGYTF
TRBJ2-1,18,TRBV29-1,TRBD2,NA,TGCAGCGTTGAAGACCGGGGGACACTAGCGGGAAGGACGAATGAGCAGTTCTTC,CSVEDRGTLAGRTNEQFF
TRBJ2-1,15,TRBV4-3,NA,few,TGCGCCAGCAGCCAAGATACTACAGGGTTGAATGAGCAGTTCTTC,CASSQDTTGLNEQFF
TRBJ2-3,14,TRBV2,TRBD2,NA,TGTGCCAGCAGTGCAGGGACTACCCGAGATACGCAGTATTTT,CASSAGTTRDTQYF
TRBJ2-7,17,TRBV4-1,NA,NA,TGCGCCAGCAGCCAACTGTATCCCGGGACAAGGTCCTACGAGCAGTACTTC,CASSQLYPGTRSYEQYF